The 31 T cell receptor beta chains given below trace back to one sample, sequenced in a study of shared clonotypes between healthy human individuals. Terminally differentiated effector memory CD45RA+ cells were excluded from the naive CD8 cells, which were CD45RO-negative and positively selected for CCR7. The repertoire was sequenced with immunoSEQ multiplex PCR; TCRdb's copy has only in-frame clones and lacks some. Here the sample spans under 2,000,000 clones, less than 95% being singletons. The sample consisted of naive CD8+ T cells sorted from blood. These receptors all stem from a man aged 18 to 29 in good health.

The chain couples TRBV4-1 to TRBJ1-5; 7 bases match TRBD1. Trimming at V came to 4 bases and at J to 3 bases, leaving 3 bases not matched to a gene. The CDR3 has 14 amino acids. CDR1 and CDR2 (germline): MGHRA, YSYEKL. The CDR3 nucleotides read TGCGCCAGCAGCCCCGACAGGGTCAATCAGCCCCAGCATTTT. Protein product: CASSPDRVNQPQHF.

The table lists this clone with a count of one. V and J are TRBV27 and TRBJ2-1; D unresolved. V lost 2 bases, J lost 5 bases, and 7 bases lay in between. The CDR3 has 13 residues. CDR1 is MNHEY and CDR2 is SMNVEV in the germline V gene (reference sequence). The CDR3 spells CASSLMQNNEQFF. The CDR3 bases are TGTGCCAGCAGTTTAATGCAGAACAATGAGCAGTTCTTC.

This clone came up a few times. The chain couples TRBV7-9 to TRBJ2-3; D possibly corresponds to TRBD1 (5 bases). The CDR3 is 13 amino acids. Trimming stripped 4 bases from V and 2 bases from J, with 7 bases between. Germline V gene sequence: CDR1 SEHNR, CDR2 FQNEAQ (reference sequence). CDR3 DNA: TGTGCCAGCAGCTCAGGGAACACAGATACGCAGTATTTT. Translating it yields CASSSGNTDTQYF.

V and J are TRBV11-2 and TRBJ2-5; the match to TRBD2 covers 10 bases. Germline V CDR1 and CDR2: SGHAT, FQNNGV. This CDR3 spans 19 amino acids. The V and J ends lost 0 bases and 3 bases, in that order; junction bases with no gene match: 13. The CDR3 nucleotides read TGTGCCAGCAGCTTAGAATTCGGGCTAGCGGGAGAAACAGAAGAGACCCAGTACTTC. Its translation is CASSLEFGLAGETEETQYF.

This chain joins TRBV11-2 and TRBJ2-3; maybe TRBD2 (6 bases). The CDR3 spans 16 residues. Trimming left V 1 base short and J 0 bases short, with 11 bases between. The germline CDR1 and CDR2 sequences are SGHAT and FQNNGV. The CDR3 region is CASSLGGGTSTDTQYF. CDR3 DNA sequence: TGTGCCAGCAGCTTAGGTGGCGGGACCAGCACAGATACGCAGTATTTT.

The chain recombines TRBV14 with TRBJ1-2, with D unclear. The V end lost 4 bases, the J end lost 7 bases, and 13 bases lay between the germline ends. Germline values: CDR1 SGHDN, CDR2 FVKESK. The CDR3 is made up of 13 amino acids. CDR3 bases: TGTGCCAGCAGCCTAACAAAAGATTCTGGCTACACCTTC. Protein: CASSLTKDSGYTF.

The V and J genes are TRBV5-6 and TRBJ2-3, with 9 bases matching TRBD2. CDR3 length: 15 amino acids. Trimming removed 2 bases from V and 2 bases from J; junction bases left unmatched: 3. The germline V gene has CDR1 SGHDT and CDR2 YYEEEE. The CDR3 region is CASSFGTSTTDTQYF. As DNA, the CDR3 is TGTGCCAGCAGCTTCGGGACTAGCACCACAGATACGCAGTATTTT.

The chain couples TRBV25-1 to TRBJ2-1; TRBD2 aligns across 7 bases. The CDR3 is 14 residues long. V lost 3 bases, J lost 3 bases, and 2 bases stayed unmatched. The germline V gene has CDR1 MGHDK and CDR2 SYGVNS. The DNA for the CDR3 is TGTGCCAGCAGTGAGGTAGCGGGCTACAATGAGCAGTTCTTC. It translates to CASSEVAGYNEQFF.

J is TRBJ2-1 and V is TRBV5-6; D gene uncertain. CDR3 length: 16 amino acids. Between the trimmed V and J ends, which lost 2 bases and 3 bases, there was a span of 15 bases. Germline V gene data show CDR1 as SGHDT and CDR2 as YYEEEE. For the CDR3, the DNA is TGTGCCAGCAGCTTCTCACTGACGGACGGCTACAATGAGCAGTTCTTC. Protein product: CASSFSLTDGYNEQFF.

The V gene is TRBV10-2, the J gene TRBJ2-3, with 10 nucleotides matching TRBD2. Germline lookup yields CDR1 WSHSY and CDR2 SAAADI. CDR3 length: 16 amino acids. V was pared by 4 bases and J by 2 bases, with 6 bases of the junction left unmatched. The CDR3 loop reads CASSGTSGGATDTQYF. The CDR3 DNA reads as TGCGCCAGCAGTGGGACTAGCGGTGGGGCCACAGATACGCAGTATTTT.

This clone was seen just once. The chain is built from TRBV6-1 and TRBJ1-1; possibly TRBD1 for D (6 bases). Germline CDR1 and CDR2: MNHNS and SASEGT. This CDR3 region has 14 residues. V lost 1 base to trimming and J lost 6 bases, with 12 bases between them. CDR3 nucleotide sequence: TGTGCCAGCAGTGAAGGTTACAGGGATGCTGAAGCTTTCTTT. It yields the protein CASSEGYRDAEAFF.

The chain links TRBV4-1 to TRBJ2-7, with 8 nucleotides matching TRBD2. This CDR3 comprises 16 residues. Germline CDR1 and CDR2: MGHRA and YSYEKL. The V segment lost 0 bases and the J segment 3 bases; nucleotides outside the gene matches: 7. CDR3 sequence (DNA): TGCGCCAGCAGCCAAGATCTTAGCGGGGAGAACTACGAGCAGTACTTC. Protein sequence: CASSQDLSGENYEQYF.

A single count supports this clone. This sequence joins TRBV27 and TRBJ2-3, with D perhaps matching TRBD1 or TRBD2 (6 bases each). The CDR3 has 16 residues. Germline loops: CDR1 MNHEY, CDR2 SMNVEV (reference sequence). V dropped 2 bases and J dropped 2 bases, with 14 bases sitting between them. The CDR3 here is CASSLLKGGHTDTQYF. The CDR3, as DNA: TGTGCCAGCAGTTTACTGAAGGGGGGCCACACAGATACGCAGTATTTT.

The J gene is TRBJ2-7, the V gene TRBV29-1; TRBD2 is a possible D gene (5 bases). The germline V gene encodes CDR1 SQVTM and CDR2 ANQGSEA. The CDR3 covers 13 residues. The ends were cut back, 6 bases at V and 2 bases at J, with 14 bases in the middle. CDR3 protein: CSVLGNGAYEQYF. In nucleotides, the CDR3 is TGCAGCGTACTCGGGAACGGAGCCTACGAGCAGTACTTC.

The J gene is TRBJ2-7, the V gene TRBV9; TRBD2 agrees at 8 bases. This CDR3 spans 15 amino acids. J was trimmed by 5 bases and V by 0 bases; bases with no gene match: 7. Germline V CDR1 and CDR2: SGDLS, YYNGEE. The chain's CDR3 is CASSVAGGPDDEQYF. The CDR3 region has the DNA TGTGCCAGCAGCGTAGCGGGAGGGCCAGACGACGAGCAGTACTTC.

The V and J genes are TRBV2 and TRBJ2-7; 7 bases fit TRBD1. Per germline, CDR1 SNHLY and CDR2 FYNNEI. V was pared by 6 bases and J by 4 bases, with 9 bases of the junction left unmatched. The CDR3 runs 14 residues. The CDR3 reads CASRLPGQRYEQYF. The CDR3 DNA reads TGTGCCAGCAGATTGCCGGGACAGAGATACGAGCAGTACTTC.

The chain carries TRBV4-1 and TRBJ2-5, with D maybe TRBD2 (5 bases). CDR3 length equals 14 residues. Between the trimmed V and J ends, which lost 2 bases and 3 bases, there was a span of 10 bases. Germline CDR1 is MGHRA and CDR2 is YSYEKL. The CDR3 loop is CASSQRGFEETQYF. The CDR3 nucleotides are TGCGCCAGCAGCCAACGAGGGTTTGAAGAGACCCAGTACTTC.

The chain has TRBV7-9 and TRBJ2-4; tentative D call: TRBD2 (6 bases). Trimming removed 5 bases at V and 0 bases at J, with 17 bases between. Per germline, CDR1 SEHNR and CDR2 FQNEAQ (reference sequence). CDR3 length: 17 residues. CDR3 region: CASSPGGLGLAKNIQYF. The CDR3 region has the DNA TGTGCCAGCAGCCCGGGCGGCCTGGGACTAGCCAAAAACATTCAGTACTTC.

The rearrangement links TRBV6-1 to TRBJ1-6; a weak D match, TRBD1 (5 bases). Trimming cost V 4 bases and J 6 bases, with 16 bases left between them. This CDR3 spans 16 amino acids. In germline, CDR1 is MNHNS, CDR2 SASEGT. The CDR3 reads CASSVLDILGNSPLHF. The CDR3 DNA is TGTGCCAGCAGTGTTTTGGACATTTTAGGTAATTCACCCCTCCACTTT.

In the case of this clone: The sample has other DNA sequences that encode this CDR3 too. The genes are TRBV27 and TRBJ1-1; 8 nucleotides match TRBD1. Germline trimming cut 5 bases from V and 3 bases from J; bases unmatched to any gene: 8. This CDR3 comprises 15 residues. The germline V gene encodes CDR1 MNHEY and CDR2 SMNVEV (reference sequence). This chain's CDR3 is CASSLGPGGDTEAFF. DNA of the CDR3: TGTGCCAGCAGTCTGGGACCAGGGGGCGACACTGAAGCTTTCTTT.

V and J are TRBV5-4 and TRBJ2-7; TRBD1 might be the D (5 bases). CDR3 length equals 13 residues. Germline lookup yields CDR1 SGHNT and CDR2 YYREEE (reference sequence). The V end was cut by 2 bases, the J end by 5 bases, with 11 bases between. Here the CDR3 reads CASSFGAPDEQYF. The CDR3 DNA sequence: TGTGCCAGCAGCTTTGGGGCCCCCGACGAGCAGTACTTC.

The chain employs TRBV27 and TRBJ1-5; perhaps TRBD1 as D (5 bases). CDR3 size: 16 residues. CDR1 is MNHEY and CDR2 is SMNVEV in the germline V gene (reference sequence). Deletions cut 5 bases from V and 2 bases from J, with 16 bases between. The DNA of the CDR3 is TGTGCCAGCAGTCCTCTCCGGAGGGGTGGCAATCAGCCCCAGCATTTT. It specifies CASSPLRRGGNQPQHF.

The chain links TRBV30 to TRBJ2-7; the D gene is possibly TRBD1 (6 bases). The CDR3 has 15 residues. Trimming shortened V by 4 bases and J by 0 bases, and 16 bases separated the two germline ends. Germline V gene data show CDR1 as GTSNPN and CDR2 as SVGIG (reference sequence). CDR3 coding DNA: TGTGCCTGGAACACCAGGGGATTACCCTCCTACGAGCAGTACTTC. It is translated as CAWNTRGLPSYEQYF.

Regarding this clone: This sample also contains other DNA sequences that code for the same CDR3. The genes are TRBV27 and TRBJ2-7; the D gene is possibly TRBD2 (5 bases). The V and J ends lost 2 bases and 0 bases respectively, with 8 bases between them. From germline, CDR1 is MNHEY and CDR2 SMNVEV (reference sequence). The CDR3 has 14 amino acids. Here the CDR3 DNA reads TGTGCCAGCAGTTTAACTGGGAGCTCCTACGAGCAGTACTTC. Amino acid sequence: CASSLTGSSYEQYF.

V gene TRBV2 combines with J gene TRBJ1-2, with TRBD1 matching 7 bases. Unmatched junction bases numbered 8, after V lost 1 base and J lost 0 bases. The germline V gene has CDR1 SNHLY and CDR2 FYNNEI. The CDR3 length is 17 residues. CDR3: CASSEGDSNTANYGYTF. CDR3 DNA sequence: TGTGCCAGCAGTGAAGGGGACAGCAATACTGCTAACTATGGCTACACCTTC.

The rearrangement uses TRBV16 and TRBJ2-7, with a tentative D call TRBD1 (5 bases). Trimming stripped 6 bases from V and 2 bases from J, with 11 bases between. The CDR3 is 13 residues long. Germline-derived CDR1 and CDR2 are KGHSY and FQNENV. CDR3 sequence: CASSEDSAYEQYF. The CDR3 bases are TGTGCCAGCAGTGAAGACAGCGCCTACGAGCAGTACTTC.

This clone was found once. The gene calls are TRBV19 and TRBJ1-2; D remains unclear. This CDR3 contains 15 residues. Per the germline V gene, CDR1 is LNHDA and CDR2 is SQIVND (reference sequence). V dropped 6 bases and J dropped 5 bases, with 19 bases sitting between them. The CDR3 region is CASSPEEGALYGYTF. The DNA for the CDR3 is TGTGCCAGTAGCCCCGAGGAGGGTGCTTTATATGGCTACACCTTC.

V gene TRBV5-6 combines with J gene TRBJ2-5, with D possibly matching TRBD1 (6 bases). Trimming shortened V by 2 bases and J by 6 bases, and 11 bases separated the two germline ends. The CDR3 length is 13 residues. Germline-derived CDR1 and CDR2 are SGHDT and YYEEEE. In nucleotides, the CDR3 is TGTGCCAGCAGCTTTCAAGGGGGAAAGACCCAGTACTTC. It translates to CASSFQGGKTQYF.

The rearrangement uses TRBV6-5 and TRBJ2-1; D gene ambiguous. The CDR3 contains 15 residues. Trimming cost V 5 bases and J 4 bases, with 15 bases left between them. The germline V gene has CDR1 MNHEY and CDR2 SVGAGI. This chain's CDR3 is CASSVTQNQYNEQFF. For the CDR3, the DNA is TGTGCCAGCAGTGTCACACAAAACCAGTACAATGAGCAGTTCTTC.

The chain couples TRBV28 to TRBJ2-7, with D possibly matching TRBD2 (6 bases). V lost 3 bases to trimming and J lost 0 bases, with 15 bases between them. Germline CDR1 reads MDHEN; CDR2 reads SYDVKM. The CDR3 runs 16 residues. The CDR3 DNA is TGTGCCAGCAGTTTCGCGGGACGGGAACACTCCTACGAGCAGTACTTC. Amino acids: CASSFAGREHSYEQYF.

The chain couples TRBV27 to TRBJ1-4, with a tentative D call TRBD1 (5 bases). Per the germline V gene, CDR1 is MNHEY and CDR2 is SMNVEV (reference sequence). The CDR3 spans 14 residues. Trimming left V 4 bases short and J 6 bases short, with 12 bases between. CDR3 region: CASSSHDRYEKLFF. For the CDR3, the DNA is TGTGCCAGCAGTTCACATGACAGATATGAAAAACTGTTTTTT.